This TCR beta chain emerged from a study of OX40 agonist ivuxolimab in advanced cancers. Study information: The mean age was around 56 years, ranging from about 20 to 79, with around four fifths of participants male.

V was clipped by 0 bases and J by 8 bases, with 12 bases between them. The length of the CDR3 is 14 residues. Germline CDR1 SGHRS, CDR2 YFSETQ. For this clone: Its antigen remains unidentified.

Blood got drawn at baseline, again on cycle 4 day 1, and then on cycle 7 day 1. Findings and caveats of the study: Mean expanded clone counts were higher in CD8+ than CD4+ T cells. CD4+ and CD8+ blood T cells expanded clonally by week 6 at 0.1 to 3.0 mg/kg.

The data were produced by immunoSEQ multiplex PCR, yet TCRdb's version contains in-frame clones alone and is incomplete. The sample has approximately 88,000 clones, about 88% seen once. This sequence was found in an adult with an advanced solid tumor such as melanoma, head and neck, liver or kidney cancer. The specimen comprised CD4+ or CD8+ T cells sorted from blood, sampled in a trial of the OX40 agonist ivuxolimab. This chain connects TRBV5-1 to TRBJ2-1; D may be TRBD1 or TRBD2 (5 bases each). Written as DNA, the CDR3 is TGCGCCAGCAGCTTGGGGGGACCCGCGGATGAGCAGTTCTTC. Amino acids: CASSLGGPADEQFF. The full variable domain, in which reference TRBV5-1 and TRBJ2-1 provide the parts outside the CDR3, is KAGVTQTPRYLIKTRGQQVTLSCSPISGHRSVSWYQQTPGQGLQFLFEYFSETQRNKGNFPGRFSGRQFSNSRSEMNVSTLELGDSALYLCASSLGGPADEQFFGPGTRLTVL.